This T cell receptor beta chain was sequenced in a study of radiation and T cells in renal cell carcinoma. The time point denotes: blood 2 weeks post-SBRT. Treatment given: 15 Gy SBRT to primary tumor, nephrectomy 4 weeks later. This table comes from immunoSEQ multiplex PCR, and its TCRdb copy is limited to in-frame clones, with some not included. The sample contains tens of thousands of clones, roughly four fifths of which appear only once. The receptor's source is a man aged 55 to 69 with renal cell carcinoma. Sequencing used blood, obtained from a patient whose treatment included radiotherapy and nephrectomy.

The CDR3 DNA sequence: TGTGCCAGCAGTGAATGGGGAACAGGGAACACTGAAGCTTTCTTT. Its translation: CASSEWGTGNTEAFF. The J gene is TRBJ1-1, the V gene TRBV25-1; a weak D match, TRBD1 (5 bases). This CDR3 is built from 15 residues. V dropped 1 base and J dropped 1 base, with 10 bases sitting between them. Germline V gives CDR1 MGHDK, CDR2 SYGVNS.